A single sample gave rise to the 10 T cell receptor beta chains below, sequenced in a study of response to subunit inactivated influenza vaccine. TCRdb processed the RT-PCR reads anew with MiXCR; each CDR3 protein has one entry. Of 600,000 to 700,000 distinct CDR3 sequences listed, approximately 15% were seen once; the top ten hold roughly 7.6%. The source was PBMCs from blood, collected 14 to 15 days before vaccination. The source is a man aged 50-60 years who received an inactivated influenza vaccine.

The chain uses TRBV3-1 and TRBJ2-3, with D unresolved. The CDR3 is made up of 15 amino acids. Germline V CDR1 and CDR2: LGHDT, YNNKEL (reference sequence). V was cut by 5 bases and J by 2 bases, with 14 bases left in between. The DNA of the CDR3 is TGTGCCAGCAGCACCCGGGCCCTGCCCACAGATACGCAGTATTTT. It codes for CASSTRALPTDTQYF.

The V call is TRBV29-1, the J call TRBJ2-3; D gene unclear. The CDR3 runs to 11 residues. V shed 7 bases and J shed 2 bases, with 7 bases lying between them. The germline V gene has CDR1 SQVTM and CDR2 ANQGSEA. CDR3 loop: CSGRSTDTQYF. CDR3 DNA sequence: TGCAGCGGGCGATCCACAGATACGCAGTATTTT.

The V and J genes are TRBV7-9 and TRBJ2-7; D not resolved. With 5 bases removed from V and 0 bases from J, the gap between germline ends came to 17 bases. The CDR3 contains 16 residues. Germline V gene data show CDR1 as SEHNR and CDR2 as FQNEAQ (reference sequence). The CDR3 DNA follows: TGTGCCAGCAGCAGCACAGTGGGGTTAGGCTCCTACGAGCAGTACTTC. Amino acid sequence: CASSSTVGLGSYEQYF.

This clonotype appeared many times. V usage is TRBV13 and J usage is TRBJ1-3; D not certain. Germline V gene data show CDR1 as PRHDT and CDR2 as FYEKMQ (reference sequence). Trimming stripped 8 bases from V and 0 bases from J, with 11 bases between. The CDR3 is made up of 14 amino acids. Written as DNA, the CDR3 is TGTGCCAGCCTCGATGGGGACTCTGGAAACACCATATATTTT. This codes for CASLDGDSGNTIYF.

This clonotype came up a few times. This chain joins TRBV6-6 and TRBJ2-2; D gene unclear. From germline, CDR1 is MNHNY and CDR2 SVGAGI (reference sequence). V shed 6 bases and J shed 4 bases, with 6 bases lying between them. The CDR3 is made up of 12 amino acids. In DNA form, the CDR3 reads TGTGCCAGCAGGCCCCTCACCGGGGAGCTGTTTTTT. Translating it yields CASRPLTGELFF.

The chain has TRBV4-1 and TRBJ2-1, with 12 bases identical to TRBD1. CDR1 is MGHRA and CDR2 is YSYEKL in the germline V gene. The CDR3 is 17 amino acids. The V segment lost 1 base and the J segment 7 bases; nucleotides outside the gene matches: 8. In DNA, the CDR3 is TGCGCCAGCAGCCAAGTCCCGGGACAGGGGGCGGGAAATGAGCAGTTCTTC. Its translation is CASSQVPGQGAGNEQFF.

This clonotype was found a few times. CDR3 loop: CASSRGGILAKNIQYF. CDR3 sequence (DNA): TGTGCCAGCAGCAGGGGGGGGATACTAGCCAAAAACATTCAGTACTTC. V is TRBV12-3 or TRBV12-4 and J is TRBJ2-4; D possibly matches TRBD1 or TRBD2 (7 bases each). V lost 6 bases and J lost 0, with 15 bases in between. The CDR3 spans 16 residues.

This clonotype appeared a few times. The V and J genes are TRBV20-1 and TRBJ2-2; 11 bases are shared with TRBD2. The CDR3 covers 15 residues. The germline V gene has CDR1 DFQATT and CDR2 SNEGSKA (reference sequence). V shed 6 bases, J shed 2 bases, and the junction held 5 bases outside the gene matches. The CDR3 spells CSARTSGGNTGELFF. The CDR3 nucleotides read TGCAGTGCGAGAACTAGCGGGGGAAACACCGGGGAGCTGTTTTTT.

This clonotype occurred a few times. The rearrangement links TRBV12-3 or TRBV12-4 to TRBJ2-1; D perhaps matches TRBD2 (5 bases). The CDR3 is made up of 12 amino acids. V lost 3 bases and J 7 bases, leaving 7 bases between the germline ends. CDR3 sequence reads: CASSFGENEQFF. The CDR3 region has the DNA TGTGCCAGCAGTTTCGGGGAGAATGAGCAGTTCTTC.

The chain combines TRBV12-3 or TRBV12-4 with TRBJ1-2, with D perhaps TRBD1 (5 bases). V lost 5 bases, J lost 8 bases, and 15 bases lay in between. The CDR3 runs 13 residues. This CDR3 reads CASSVQGTGGYTF. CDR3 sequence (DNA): TGTGCCAGCAGTGTTCAGGGTACGGGAGGCTACACCTTC.